One sample yielded the 6 T cell receptor beta chains listed below, sequenced in a study of cytomegalovirus exposure and HLA in healthy donors. The PCR ran on 60 Vbeta and 13 Jbeta primers. Here immunoSEQ multiplex PCR was the method, and the copy in TCRdb shows in-frame clones only, minus some. The repertoire consists of more than 150,000 clones, with around four fifths occurring once and the leading ten covering around 0.75%. Sequencing input: PBMCs. Receptors originate from a woman between 18 and 29 years old in good health and CMV-seronegative.

The table lists this clone with a count of one. The J gene is TRBJ1-5, the V gene TRBV28; D uncertain. Trimming shortened V by 3 bases and J by 0 bases, and 9 bases separated the two germline ends. The CDR3 has 15 amino acids. CDR1 MDHEN and CDR2 SYDVKM come from the germline V gene. The CDR3 sequence: CASSFSFGSNQPQHF. The CDR3, as DNA: TGTGCCAGCAGTTTCTCATTCGGTAGCAATCAGCCCCAGCATTTT.

This chain connects TRBV5-8 to TRBJ1-4, with 9 positions matching TRBD1. The CDR3 runs 16 residues. V shed 0 bases, J shed 7 bases, and the junction held 7 bases outside the gene matches. CDR1 and CDR2 (germline): SGHTS, YDEGEE. The CDR3: CASSLGTGDMVEKLFF. CDR3 nucleotides: TGTGCCAGCAGCTTGGGGACAGGGGACATGGTTGAAAAACTGTTTTTT.

This clone was seen only a few times. The V gene is TRBV6-5, the J gene TRBJ1-5; the D is unclear. Germline assignment: CDR1 MNHEY and CDR2 SVGAGI. This CDR3 spans 11 amino acids. Trimming cost V 4 bases and J 7 bases, with 5 bases left between them. CDR3 nucleotides: TGTGCCAGCAGTTTTTCACAGCCCCAGCATTTT. It is translated as CASSFSQPQHF.

A word on this clone: Sequence at one end of the junction differs from germline and may be a read error. The chain carries TRBV7-9 and TRBJ2-1; 8 bases line up with TRBD1. Germline lookup yields CDR1 SEHNR and CDR2 FQNEAQ (reference sequence). The CDR3 is made up of 14 amino acids. In DNA form, the CDR3 reads TGTTCCAGCAGCTGGAGGGACAGGAACAATGAGCAGTTCTTC. Protein: CSSSWRDRNNEQFF.

This clone was seen a handful of times. CDR3 protein: CASSFTGGGQPQHF. The CDR3 DNA reads TGTGCCAGCAGCTTTACGGGGGGCGGCCAGCCCCAGCATTTT. The chain has TRBV7-2 and TRBJ1-5, with TRBD1 as a possible D gene (6 bases). The CDR3 consists of 14 residues. Germline values: CDR1 SGHTA, CDR2 FQGNSA. V lost 3 bases to trimming and J lost 7 bases, with 13 bases between them. The full variable domain, its missing parts supplied by reference TRBV7-2 and TRBJ1-5, is GAGVSQSPSNKVTEKGKDVELRCDPISGHTALYWYRQSLGQGLEFLIYFQGNSAPDKSGLPSDRFSAERTGGSVSTLTIQRTQQEDSAVYLCASSFTGGGQPQHFGDGTRLSIL.

This sequence joins TRBV5-1 and TRBJ2-7, with D uncertain. V was trimmed by 0 bases and J by 2 bases, leaving 9 bases between them. CDR3 length equals 14 residues. The germline CDR1 and CDR2 sequences are SGHRS and YFSETQ. The CDR3 coding sequence is TGCGCCAGCAGCTTGGACGCAGGCCCCTACGAGCAGTACTTC. Amino acid sequence: CASSLDAGPYEQYF.